One and the same sample provided the 8 T cell receptor beta chains below, sequenced in a study of identifying expanded T cells in peripheral blood. Assay: immunoSEQ multiplex PCR; the TCRdb copy retains only in-frame clones and omits some. The top ten hold around a fifth of the sample, which has about 80,000 clones, roughly 84% seen once. Sequenced sample: blood. Receptors were obtained from a person between 18 and 75 years old in good health.

This clone appeared once. This chain joins TRBV5-4 and TRBJ2-1; TRBD2 might be the D (6 bases). Between the trimmed V and J ends, which lost 6 bases and 6 bases, there was a span of 22 bases. The CDR3 consists of 16 residues. Germline CDR1 SGHNT, CDR2 YYREEE (reference sequence). The CDR3 loop reads CASNIVGGVRSNEQFF. The CDR3 DNA follows: TGTGCCAGCAACATCGTAGGAGGGGTGAGATCCAATGAGCAGTTCTTC.

This clone was counted a few times. The V and J genes are TRBV28 and TRBJ1-2; D unclear. Per germline, CDR1 MDHEN and CDR2 SYDVKM. V was cut by 8 bases and J by 2 bases, with 21 bases left in between. There are 16 residues in the CDR3. The CDR3 DNA follows: TGTGCCAGCCTTCCCCCTAGACCTCCACACAACTATGGCTACACCTTC. Translated, it gives CASLPPRPPHNYGYTF.

This clone was recorded only once. The chain combines TRBV19 with TRBJ2-7, with 12 bases that match TRBD2. The CDR3 totals 16 residues. Per germline, CDR1 LNHDA and CDR2 SQIVND (reference sequence). V shed 4 bases and J 5 bases; nucleotides not matched to a gene: 9. CDR3 residues: CASSTLAGGSGDEQYF. In DNA form, the CDR3 reads TGTGCCAGTAGTACCCTAGCGGGAGGGAGCGGCGACGAGCAGTACTTC.

The rearrangement joins TRBV18 to TRBJ1-2; 11 bases are shared with TRBD1. The CDR3 sequence is 15 residues long. Trimming took 1 base from V and 8 from J; bases not matched to a gene: 6. Germline values: CDR1 KGHSH, CDR2 LQKENI. In DNA, the CDR3 is TGTGCCAGCTCACCACGGCAGGGACAGGGGGACGGCTACACCTTC. Translation gives CASSPRQGQGDGYTF.

The J gene is TRBJ2-4, the V gene TRBV28, with TRBD1 matching over 9 bases. The CDR3 length is 15 residues. Germline trimming cut 3 bases from V and 9 bases from J; bases unmatched to any gene: 9. CDR1 is MDHEN and CDR2 is SYDVKM in the germline V gene. CDR3 coding DNA: TGTGCCAGCAGTTTCGGGGCGGGACAGGGCGGCATTCAGTACTTC. Its protein is CASSFGAGQGGIQYF.

This clone was seen just once. CDR3 loop: CASSLFVGQGDQPQHF. The CDR3 DNA sequence: TGTGCCAGCAGCTTATTCGTCGGACAGGGCGATCAGCCCCAGCATTTT. The rearrangement uses TRBV7-2 and TRBJ1-5; TRBD1 matches 8 bases. The J segment lost 5 bases and the V segment lost 2 bases, leaving 8 bases of the junction unmatched. The CDR3 contains 16 residues. Germline-derived CDR1 and CDR2 are SGHTA and FQGNSA.

This chain connects TRBV5-6 to TRBJ2-7; TRBD2 matches at 9 bases. The CDR3 contains 15 residues. J lost 4 bases, V lost 4 bases, and 9 bases had no gene match. Germline lookup yields CDR1 SGHDT and CDR2 YYEEEE. CDR3: CASSPAGGTSYEQYF. The CDR3, as DNA: TGTGCCAGCAGCCCAGCGGGAGGAACATCTTACGAGCAGTACTTC.

V and J are TRBV4-2 and TRBJ2-2; 7 nucleotides line up with TRBD1. V trimming: 0 bases; J trimming: 3 bases; junction bases outside the gene matches: 1. From germline, CDR1 is LGHNA and CDR2 YNFKEQ. This CDR3 has 15 amino acids. CDR3 in amino acids: CASSQDTGDTGELFF. CDR3 sequence (DNA): TGTGCCAGCAGCCAAGATACAGGGGACACCGGGGAGCTGTTTTTT.